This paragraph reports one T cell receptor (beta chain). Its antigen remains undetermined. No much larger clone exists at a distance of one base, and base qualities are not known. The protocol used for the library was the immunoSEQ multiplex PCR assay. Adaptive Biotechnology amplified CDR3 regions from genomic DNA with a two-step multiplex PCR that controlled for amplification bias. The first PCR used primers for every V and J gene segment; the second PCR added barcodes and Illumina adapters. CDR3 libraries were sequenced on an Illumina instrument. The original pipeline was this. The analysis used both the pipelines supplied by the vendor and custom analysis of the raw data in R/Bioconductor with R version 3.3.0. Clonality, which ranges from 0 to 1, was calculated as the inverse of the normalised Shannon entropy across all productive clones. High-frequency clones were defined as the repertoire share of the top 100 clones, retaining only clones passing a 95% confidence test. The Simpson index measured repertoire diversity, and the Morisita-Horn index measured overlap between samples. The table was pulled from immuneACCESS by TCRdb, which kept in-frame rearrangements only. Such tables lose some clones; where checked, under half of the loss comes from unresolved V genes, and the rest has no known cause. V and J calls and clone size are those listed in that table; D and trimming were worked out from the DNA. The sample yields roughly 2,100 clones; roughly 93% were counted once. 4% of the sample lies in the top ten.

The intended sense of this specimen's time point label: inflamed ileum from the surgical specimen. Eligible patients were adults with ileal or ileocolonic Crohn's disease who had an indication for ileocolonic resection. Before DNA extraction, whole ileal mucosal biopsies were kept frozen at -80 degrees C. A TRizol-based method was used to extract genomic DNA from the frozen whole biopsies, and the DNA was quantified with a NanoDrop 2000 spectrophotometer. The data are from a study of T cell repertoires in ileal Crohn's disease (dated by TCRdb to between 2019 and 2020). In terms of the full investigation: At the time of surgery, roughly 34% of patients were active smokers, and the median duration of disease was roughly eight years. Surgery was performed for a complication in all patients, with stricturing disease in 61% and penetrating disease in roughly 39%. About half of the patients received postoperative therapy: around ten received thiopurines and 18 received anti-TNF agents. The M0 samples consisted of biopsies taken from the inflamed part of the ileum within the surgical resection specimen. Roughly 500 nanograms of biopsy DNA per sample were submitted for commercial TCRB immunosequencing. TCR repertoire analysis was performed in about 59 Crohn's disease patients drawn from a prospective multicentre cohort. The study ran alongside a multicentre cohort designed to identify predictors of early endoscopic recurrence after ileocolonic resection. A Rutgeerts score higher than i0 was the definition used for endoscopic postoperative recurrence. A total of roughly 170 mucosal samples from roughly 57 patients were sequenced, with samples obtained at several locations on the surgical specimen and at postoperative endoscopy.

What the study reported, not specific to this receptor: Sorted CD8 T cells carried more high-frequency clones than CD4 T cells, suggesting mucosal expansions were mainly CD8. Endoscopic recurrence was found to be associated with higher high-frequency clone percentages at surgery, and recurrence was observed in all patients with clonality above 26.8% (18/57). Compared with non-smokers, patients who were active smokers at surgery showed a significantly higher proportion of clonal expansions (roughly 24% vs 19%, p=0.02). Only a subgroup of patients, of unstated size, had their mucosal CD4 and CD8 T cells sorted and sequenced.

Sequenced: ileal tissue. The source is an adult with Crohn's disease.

The base sequence is TGTGCCATCAGTGATCCCGGCAGGGGTACGGAAAAACTGTTTTTT. The resulting protein is CAISDPGRGTEKLFF. Recombination joined TRBV10-3 with TRBJ1-4; the D gene is possibly TRBD1, with 6 bases matching. As encoded in the germline V gene, CDR1 is ENHRY while CDR2 is SYGVKD. The CDR3 covers 15 residues, taking in both the cysteine and the phenylalanine. The only DNA kept is the CDR3, 45 bases in frame from the first base. V gives up 3 bases and J gives up 8 bases, and the segment between their germline ends measures 16 bases.